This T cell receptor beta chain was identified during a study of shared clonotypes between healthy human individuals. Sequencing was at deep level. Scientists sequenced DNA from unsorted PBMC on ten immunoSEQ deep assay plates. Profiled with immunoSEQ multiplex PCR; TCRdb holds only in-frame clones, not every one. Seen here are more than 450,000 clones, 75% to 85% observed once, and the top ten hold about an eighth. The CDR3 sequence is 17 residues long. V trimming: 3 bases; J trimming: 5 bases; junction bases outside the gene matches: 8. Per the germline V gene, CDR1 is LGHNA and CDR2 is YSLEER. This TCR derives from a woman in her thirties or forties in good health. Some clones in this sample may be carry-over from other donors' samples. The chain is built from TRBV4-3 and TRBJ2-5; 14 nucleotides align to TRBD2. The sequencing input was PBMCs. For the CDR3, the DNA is TGCGCCAGCAGCCAGGGCGGGACTAGCGGGAGATGGGAGACCCAGTACTTC. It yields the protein CASSQGGTSGRWETQYF.